This TCR beta chain is drawn from a study of Graves' ophthalmopathy and Graves' hyperthyroidism. RNA served as the template for amplifying TCR beta CDR3 regions. The library came from an HTBI-primed first-round RT-PCR and a second-round multiplex PCR. One entry per CDR3 protein results from TCRdb running MiXCR on the multiplex PCR reads. The repertoire holds approximately 640,000 distinct CDR3 sequences, with roughly 41% as singletons. There are 15 residues in the CDR3. The V gene lost 2 bases and the J gene lost 3 bases, with 13 bases spanning the gap. Germline assignment: CDR1 SNHLY and CDR2 FYNNEI.

The V and J genes are TRBV2 and TRBJ1-1, with TRBD1 as a possible D gene (6 bases). This receptor was taken from an adult man with Graves' ophthalmopathy. Material for sequencing was peripheral blood. As DNA, the CDR3 is TGTGCCAGCAGTGAATGGGACACTTGGGACACTGAAGCTTTCTTT. This codes for CASSEWDTWDTEAFF.